The rows below give T cell receptor beta chains drawn from one sample of a study of cytomegalovirus exposure and HLA in healthy donors. Profiled with immunoSEQ multiplex PCR; TCRdb holds only in-frame clones, not every one. The data hold about 220,000 clones, with 75% to 90% observed a single time. The sample comprised PBMCs. The source is a boy between 2 and 10 years old in good health and CMV-seronegative. CDR3s include the opening cysteine and the closing phenylalanine or tryptophan. The order of the fields is CDR3 protein, CDR3 DNA, clone size, CDR3 length, V gene, D gene, J gene. A D gene is named only where the DNA matches it firmly. A row's size may be missing; if present it is once, few, many or a size class.

CDR3: CASSMRLSGANVLTF
DNA: TGTGCCAGTAGTATGCGGCTCTCTGGGGCCAACGTCCTGACTTTC
size: .
length: 15
V: TRBV19
D: .
J: TRBJ2-6

CDR3: CASSFRTNNEQYF
DNA: TGTGCCAGCAGCTTCCGGACAAACAACGAGCAGTACTTC
size: .
length: 13
V: TRBV13
D: .
J: TRBJ2-7

CDR3: CASSYSGNSPLHF
DNA: TGTGCCAGCAGTTACTCCGGGAATTCACCCCTCCACTTT
size: .
length: 13
V: TRBV6-5
D: .
J: TRBJ1-6

CDR3: CASSYRQYSGNTIYF
DNA: TGTGCCAGCAGTTACCGACAGTACTCTGGAAACACCATATATTTT
size: .
length: 15
V: TRBV6-5
D: .
J: TRBJ1-3

CDR3: CASSSRLAGVFVSPDTQYF
DNA: TGTGCCAGCAGCTCCCGACTAGCGGGAGTTTTTGTCTCTCCAGATACGCAGTATTTT
size: .
length: 19
V: TRBV7-8
D: TRBD2
J: TRBJ2-3

CDR3: CASRTGTGRSYEQYF
DNA: TGTGCCAGTAGGACCGGGACAGGCCGCTCCTACGAGCAGTACTTC
size: once
length: 15
V: TRBV19
D: TRBD1
J: TRBJ2-7

CDR3: CASSAGGSSYEQYF
DNA: TGTGCCAGCTCAGCCGGAGGCTCCTCCTACGAGCAGTACTTC
size: .
length: 14
V: TRBV18
D: .
J: TRBJ2-7

CDR3: CASSLGRDQPQHF
DNA: TGTGCCAGCAGCTTGGGCCGGGATCAGCCCCAGCATTTT
size: few
length: 13
V: TRBV5-6
D: .
J: TRBJ1-5

CDR3: CASSSVAGVATDTQYF
DNA: TGTGCCAGCAGCTCAGTAGCGGGGGTCGCCACAGATACGCAGTATTTT
size: .
length: 16
V: TRBV11-2
D: TRBD2
J: TRBJ2-3

CDR3: CAWRSGTGLIDTEAFF
DNA: TGTGCCTGGAGATCCGGGACAGGGCTTATAGACACTGAAGCTTTCTTT
size: .
length: 16
V: TRBV30
D: TRBD1
J: TRBJ1-1

CDR3: CASSQGLAGAQYF
DNA: TGTGCCAGCAGCCAAGGGCTAGCGGGAGCGCAGTATTTT
size: .
length: 13
V: TRBV14
D: TRBD2
J: TRBJ2-3

CDR3: CASSTYGQADNEKLFF
DNA: TGTGCCAGTAGTACCTATGGACAGGCGGATAATGAAAAACTGTTTTTT
size: .
length: 16
V: TRBV19
D: TRBD1
J: TRBJ1-4

CDR3: CASSQGGQRDTQYF
DNA: TGCGCCAGCAGCCAAGGAGGACAGAGAGATACGCAGTATTTT
size: few
length: 14
V: TRBV4-1
D: .
J: TRBJ2-3

CDR3: CASRAQDRDEQFF
DNA: TGCGCCAGCCGAGCACAGGATAGGGATGAGCAGTTCTTC
size: .
length: 13
V: TRBV5-1
D: .
J: TRBJ2-1

CDR3: CASRPLPGQHYTGELFF
DNA: TGTGCCAGCAGGCCACTTCCGGGACAGCATTACACCGGGGAGCTGTTTTTT
size: .
length: 17
V: TRBV27
D: TRBD1
J: TRBJ2-2

CDR3: CASSGQRQGIGAFF
DNA: TGTGCCAGCAGCGGACAAAGACAGGGCATCGGAGCTTTCTTT
size: once
length: 14
V: TRBV2
D: TRBD1
J: TRBJ1-1

CDR3: CASRPGLVAKEQYF
DNA: TGTGCCAGCAGGCCGGGACTAGTGGCAAAAGAGCAGTACTTC
size: .
length: 14
V: TRBV25-1
D: TRBD2
J: TRBJ2-7

CDR3: CASSPTGGNQPQHF
DNA: TGCGCCAGCAGCCCTACAGGGGGCAATCAGCCCCAGCATTTT
size: .
length: 14
V: TRBV5-1
D: TRBD1
J: TRBJ1-5

CDR3: CASSPWGTSTDTQYF
DNA: TGTGCCAGCAGCCCCTGGGGGACTTCCACAGATACGCAGTATTTT
size: .
length: 15
V: TRBV7-2
D: .
J: TRBJ2-3

CDR3: CANDRGQGTEAFF
DNA: TGCGCCAACGACAGGGGGCAGGGCACTGAAGCTTTCTTT
size: .
length: 13
V: TRBV10-1
D: TRBD1
J: TRBJ1-1

CDR3: CASSETGGSNQPQHF
DNA: TGTGCCAGCAGTGAAACAGGGGGTAGCAATCAGCCCCAGCATTTT
size: few
length: 15
V: TRBV6-1
D: TRBD1
J: TRBJ1-5

CDR3: CASSSDRDLEQYF
DNA: TGTGCCAGCAGCTCAGACAGGGATCTAGAGCAGTACTTC
size: .
length: 13
V: TRBV11-1
D: TRBD1
J: TRBJ2-7

CDR3: CASTPRGGELFF
DNA: TGTGCCAGCACCCCTCGCGGGGGTGAACTGTTTTTT
size: .
length: 12
V: TRBV2
D: .
J: TRBJ1-4

CDR3: CASLELAGTYGYTF
DNA: TGTGCCAGCCTCGAACTGGCGGGGACTTATGGCTACACCTTC
size: once
length: 14
V: TRBV6-5
D: .
J: TRBJ1-2

CDR3: CASSIAGALAGNQPQHF
DNA: TGTGCCAGTAGTATAGCTGGTGCCCTAGCAGGCAATCAGCCCCAGCATTTT
size: .
length: 17
V: TRBV19
D: .
J: TRBJ1-5

CDR3: CAWREGTGRTFF
DNA: TGTGCCTGGAGGGAAGGAACAGGTCGGACTTTCTTT
size: .
length: 12
V: TRBV30
D: .
J: TRBJ1-1

CDR3: CASSETPLTTVPLSYGYTF
DNA: TGTGCCAGCAGTGAAACCCCCTTAACTACGGTTCCTTTGTCCTATGGCTACACCTTC
size: once
length: 19
V: TRBV6-1
D: .
J: TRBJ1-2

CDR3: CASSRDRGTGELFF
DNA: TGTGCTAGCAGCCGGGACAGGGGAACCGGGGAGCTGTTTTTT
size: .
length: 14
V: TRBV7-7
D: TRBD1
J: TRBJ2-2

CDR3: CASSLGTGRGYEQYF
DNA: TGTGCCAGCAGCTTAGGGACAGGGAGAGGCTACGAGCAGTACTTC
size: once
length: 15
V: TRBV11-2
D: TRBD1
J: TRBJ2-7

CDR3: CASSRAGMGTNTEAFF
DNA: TGTGCCAGCAGCAGGGCGGGAATGGGGACGAACACTGAAGCTTTCTTT
size: .
length: 16
V: TRBV9
D: .
J: TRBJ1-1

CDR3: CASSIAGQGAEQYF
DNA: TGTGCCAGTAGTATAGCTGGACAGGGTGCCGAGCAGTACTTC
size: .
length: 14
V: TRBV19
D: TRBD1
J: TRBJ2-7

CDR3: CASSPVAGLSTDTQYF
DNA: TGTGCCAGCAGCCCCGTAGCGGGGTTAAGCACAGATACGCAGTATTTT
size: few
length: 16
V: TRBV7-6
D: TRBD2
J: TRBJ2-3

CDR3: CASSEPPGGAGANVLTF
DNA: TGTGCCAGCAGTGAACCGCCAGGGGGCGCTGGGGCCAACGTCCTGACTTTC
size: .
length: 17
V: TRBV6-1
D: TRBD1
J: TRBJ2-6

CDR3: CASSYRQVQETQYF
DNA: TGTGCCAGCAGCTATAGACAGGTCCAAGAGACCCAGTACTTC
size: .
length: 14
V: TRBV5-8
D: .
J: TRBJ2-5

CDR3: CASSGGLAGGQETQYF
DNA: TGTGCCAGCAGCGGGGGACTAGCGGGAGGGCAAGAGACCCAGTACTTC
size: .
length: 16
V: TRBV5-4
D: TRBD2
J: TRBJ2-5

CDR3: CARTGTGGPDEQYF
DNA: TGTGCCAGGACGGGGACAGGGGGTCCCGACGAGCAGTACTTC
size: .
length: 14
V: TRBV14
D: TRBD1
J: TRBJ2-7

CDR3: CASSIGPDYEQYF
DNA: TGTGCCAGTAGTATCGGTCCTGACTACGAGCAGTACTTC
size: .
length: 13
V: TRBV19
D: .
J: TRBJ2-7

CDR3: CASSLNGRREETQYF
DNA: TGCGCCAGCAGCTTGAACGGGAGGAGGGAAGAGACCCAGTACTTC
size: .
length: 15
V: TRBV5-1
D: TRBD2
J: TRBJ2-5

CDR3: CASSLRGGVADTQYF
DNA: TGTGCCAGCAGCCTTCGGGGGGGAGTGGCAGATACGCAGTATTTT
size: .
length: 15
V: TRBV11-2
D: TRBD2
J: TRBJ2-3

CDR3: CASSPRRVNTEAFF
DNA: TGTGCCAGCTCACCTCGACGGGTGAACACTGAAGCTTTCTTT
size: .
length: 14
V: TRBV18
D: .
J: TRBJ1-1